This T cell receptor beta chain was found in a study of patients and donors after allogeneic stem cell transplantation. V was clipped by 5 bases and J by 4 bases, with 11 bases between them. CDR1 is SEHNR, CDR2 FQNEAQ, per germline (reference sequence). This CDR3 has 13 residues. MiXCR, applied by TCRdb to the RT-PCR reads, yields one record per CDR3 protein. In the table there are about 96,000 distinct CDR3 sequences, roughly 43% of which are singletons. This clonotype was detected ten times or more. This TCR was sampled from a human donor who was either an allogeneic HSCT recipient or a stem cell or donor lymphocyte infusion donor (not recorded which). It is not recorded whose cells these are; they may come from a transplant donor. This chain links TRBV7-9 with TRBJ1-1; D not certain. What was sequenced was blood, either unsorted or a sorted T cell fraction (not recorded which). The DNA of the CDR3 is TGTGCCAGCAGCCCCAGGTCGGGCACTGAAGCTTTCTTT. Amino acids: CASSPRSGTEAFF. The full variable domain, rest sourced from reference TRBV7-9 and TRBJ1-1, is DTGVSQNPRHKITKRGQNVTFRCDPISEHNRLYWYRQTLGQGPEFLTYFQNEAQLEKSRLLSDRFSAERPKGSFSTLEIQRTEQGDSAMYLCASSPRSGTEAFFGQGTRLTVV.